Following are 24 T cell receptor beta chains from one sample sequenced in a study of CXCR3-negative and CXCR3-positive naive CD8 T cells. TRB cDNA libraries were made by UMI-labeled 5' RACE. TCRdb reprocessed the 5' RACE reads, keeping one entry per CDR3 protein, no DNA. The ten top clones account for around 0.5%, within a sample of 100,000 to 150,000 distinct CDR3 sequences. The sequencing input was naive CXCR3- CD8+ T cells from blood. Subset described: CD45RO-CCR7+CD27+CD95- naive CD8+ T cells lacking CXCR3 (TNR3-). The source of these receptors is a human donor in good health. Some clones in this sample may be carry-over from other donors' samples.

The rearrangement uses TRBV29-1 and TRBJ2-1; the TRBD1 assignment by TCRdb is unverifiable without DNA. This CDR3 has 13 amino acids. The germline gives CDR1 SQVTM, CDR2 ANQGSEA. This chain's CDR3 is CSVEAGTGNEQFF.

The chain carries TRBV12-3 or TRBV12-4 and TRBJ2-1; without DNA, the TCRdb call of TRBD1 cannot be checked. CDR3 length: 14 residues. The CDR3 reads CASSLTGGYNEQFF.

V is TRBV5-1 and J is TRBJ1-1. Per germline, CDR1 SGHRS and CDR2 YFSETQ. This CDR3 spans 15 amino acids. The CDR3 here is CASSRRTELNTEAFF.

The CDR3 here is CASSLLSLTSGPHYEQYF. The V and J genes are TRBV28 and TRBJ2-7; the D gene TCRdb calls, TRBD2, cannot be checked with no DNA. This CDR3 has 18 amino acids. The germline V gene encodes CDR1 MDHEN and CDR2 SYDVKM.

CDR3 sequence reads: CASSVVETNDEQFF. J is TRBJ2-1 and V is TRBV9. The CDR3 spans 14 residues. Germline V gene lookup returns CDR1 SGDLS and CDR2 YYNGEE.

J is TRBJ1-2 and V is TRBV19. Germline-derived CDR1 and CDR2 are LNHDA and SQIVND (reference sequence). This CDR3 is built from 12 residues. The CDR3 sequence: CATGDGNYGYTF.

This chain's CDR3 is CASSDSYINTEAFF. This chain uses TRBV5-1 with TRBJ1-1; TCRdb designates TRBD1, a call that cannot be tested without DNA. Germline loops: CDR1 SGHRS, CDR2 YFSETQ. The CDR3 contains 14 residues.

V gene TRBV30 combines with J gene TRBJ2-1. The V gene's germline CDR1 is GTSNPN and CDR2 SVGIG (reference sequence). The CDR3 consists of 14 residues. The CDR3 here is CAWSIAGAGNEQFF.

This chain joins TRBV29-1 and TRBJ2-7; absent DNA, TCRdb's TRBD1 call cannot be checked. This CDR3 spans 14 amino acids. Looked up from germline, CDR1 is SQVTM and CDR2 is ANQGSEA. The CDR3 is CSVEDPSGTYEQYF.

This chain uses TRBV25-1 with TRBJ2-3; TCRdb calls TRBD1, which cannot be checked without DNA. The CDR3 consists of 18 residues. Per germline, CDR1 MGHDK and CDR2 SYGVNS. The CDR3 loop is CASSEGHPTISSTDTQYF.

The genes are TRBV7-2 and TRBJ2-5; checking the TCRdb D call of TRBD1 is not possible without DNA. CDR3 size: 14 residues. Germline-derived CDR1 and CDR2 are SGHTA and FQGNSA. The CDR3 spells CASSTAGTPGAQYF.

The genes are TRBV19 and TRBJ2-1. Germline CDR1 is LNHDA and CDR2 is SQIVND (reference sequence). The CDR3 runs to 12 residues. The CDR3 protein is CASSIGGDEQFF.

The genes are TRBV27 and TRBJ2-7. CDR3 length: 14 residues. Germline CDR1 reads MNHEY; CDR2 reads SMNVEV (reference sequence). CDR3 residues: CASSRLDADYEQYF.

The chain combines TRBV9 with TRBJ2-7; there is no DNA to check the TCRdb D call of TRBD1. The germline gives CDR1 SGDLS, CDR2 YYNGEE. CDR3 length equals 18 residues. The CDR3 sequence: CASSDPRGSGQGFHEQYF.

V is TRBV5-1 and J is TRBJ2-7; absent DNA, TCRdb's TRBD1 call cannot be checked. Germline-derived CDR1 and CDR2 are SGHRS and YFSETQ. The CDR3 length is 15 residues. CDR3 loop: CASSIGQGMAYEQYF.

V gene TRBV7-6 combines with J gene TRBJ2-2; without DNA, the TCRdb call of TRBD2 cannot be checked. In germline, CDR1 is SGHVS, CDR2 FNYEAQ. This CDR3 contains 14 residues. The CDR3 spells CASSRDFNTGELFF.

The rearrangement joins TRBV7-9 to TRBJ1-3. The CDR3 length is 11 residues. Per germline, CDR1 SEHNR and CDR2 FQNEAQ (reference sequence). The CDR3 region is CASSLRDTIYF.

V usage is TRBV23-1 and J usage is TRBJ1-5; TCRdb returns TRBD1, unconfirmable since there is no DNA. TRBV23-1 is annotated as an ORF whose role is uncertain. The CDR3 runs 19 residues. The chain's CDR3 is CASSQSFCGQGGSNQPQHF.

The V and J genes are TRBV29-1 and TRBJ2-3; as DNA is missing, the TRBD1 call by TCRdb cannot be tested. This CDR3 contains 19 residues. The germline V gene encodes CDR1 SQVTM and CDR2 ANQGSEA. CDR3 loop: CSVEVPLGGRDTSTDTQYF.

This rearrangement joins TRBV28 to TRBJ1-5. This CDR3 has 12 amino acids. Germline V CDR1 and CDR2: MDHEN, SYDVKM. The CDR3 protein is CASSWAGSPQHF.

This rearrangement joins TRBV11-2 to TRBJ2-1; TCRdb returns TRBD1, unconfirmable since there is no DNA. The CDR3 is 16 residues long. In germline, CDR1 is SGHAT, CDR2 FQNNGV. The CDR3 reads CASSWAGADAGNEQFF. Looking up the rest from reference TRBV11-2 and TRBJ2-1 gives the full variable domain: EAGVAQSPRYKIIEKRQSVAFWCNPISGHATLYWYQQILGQGPKLLIQFQNNGVVDDSQLPKDRFSAERLKGVDSTLKIQPAKLEDSAVYLCASSWAGADAGNEQFFGPGTRLTVL.

The chain has TRBV29-1 and TRBJ1-2; TCRdb picks TRBD1, but there is no DNA to check that call. This CDR3 has 13 residues. Germline CDR1 SQVTM, CDR2 ANQGSEA. The CDR3 region is CSVQTGSNYGYTF.

CDR3 loop: CASSPDSFQETQYF. The chain combines TRBV3-1 with TRBJ2-5; the TRBD1 assignment by TCRdb is unverifiable without DNA. The CDR3 extends over 14 amino acids. Germline-derived CDR1 and CDR2 are LGHDT and YNNKEL (reference sequence).

The V and J genes are TRBV13 and TRBJ2-1; as DNA is missing, the TRBD1 call by TCRdb cannot be tested. This CDR3 is built from 14 residues. Germline V gene data show CDR1 as PRHDT and CDR2 as FYEKMQ (reference sequence). CDR3: CASSFGQAYNEQFF.